This T cell receptor beta chain was captured by sequencing in a study of radiotherapy plus CTLA-4 blockade in lung cancer. As for the study in general: Among enrolled patients, roughly 20% responded and roughly 31% achieved disease control.

With respect to this clone: Antigen: not known.

The CDR3 consists of 12 residues. The V end was cut by 5 bases, the J end by 8 bases, with 12 bases between. Per the germline V gene, CDR1 is LNHDA and CDR2 is SQIVND (reference sequence). Findings and limits, study-wide: Radiotherapy with ipilimumab was followed by blood expansion of tumor-derived clones.

Using immunoSEQ multiplex PCR, the repertoire was profiled, and TCRdb retains in-frame clones only, with some absent. The table records roughly 98,000 clones, approximately 82% of them present only once. V and J are TRBV19 and TRBJ1-2; D is unclear. This sequence was found in a human donor with non-small cell lung cancer that progressed on radiotherapy plus ipilimumab. The starting material was peripheral blood, obtained from a patient treated with radiotherapy plus ipilimumab. CDR3 DNA: TGTGCCAGTAGTGAGGAACGGCGGGGCTACACCTTC. Translated: CASSEERRGYTF.